One sample yielded the 7 T cell receptor beta chains listed below, sequenced in a study of T cells in Graves' hyperthyroidism and ophthalmopathy. The investigators amplified TCR beta CDR3 regions from RNA transcripts. Initially, a first-round RT-PCR of the TCR CDR3 employed the HTBI primer set. One entry per CDR3 protein, called by TCRdb with MiXCR from the multiplex PCR reads. The data contain about half a million distinct CDR3 sequences, approximately 25% of them seen just once; the ten biggest clones take up 11%. The sample consisted of blood. These receptors were collected from a woman aged 30 to 39 with Graves' ophthalmopathy.

J is TRBJ1-2 and V is TRBV6-1; perhaps TRBD1 as D (6 bases). This CDR3 has 16 amino acids. V was pared by 6 bases and J by 0 bases, with 17 bases between. In germline, CDR1 is MNHNS, CDR2 SASEGT. CDR3 amino acids: CASRPDSSAPNYGYTF. The CDR3 bases are TGTGCCAGCAGACCGGACAGCAGTGCCCCTAACTATGGCTACACCTTC.

The genes are TRBV12-3 or TRBV12-4 and TRBJ1-2; no clear D gene. Between the trimmed V and J ends, which lost 3 bases and 4 bases, there was a span of 12 bases. The CDR3 runs 14 residues. The CDR3 DNA reads as TGTGCCAGCAGTTTGAAGGGTGGAAGCTATGGCTACACCTTC. Translating it yields CASSLKGGSYGYTF.

This clonotype appeared many times. A much larger clonotype is one base distant, so this may be a read error. A read error is likely, as this CDR3 ends without the conserved phenylalanine or tryptophan. J is TRBJ1-2 and V is TRBV6-5; 8 bases line up with TRBD1. J was trimmed by 5 bases and V by 2 bases; bases with no gene match: 7. This CDR3 is built from 15 residues. Per germline, CDR1 MNHEY and CDR2 SVGAGI. CDR3 bases: TGTGCCAGCAGTTACCTCCAGGGGGCAAGTTATGGCTACACCCTC. Translation gives CASSYLQGASYGYTL.

The chain carries TRBV6-1 and TRBJ1-2; no definite D call. The V gene lost 2 bases and the J gene lost 4 bases, with 11 bases spanning the gap. Germline lookup yields CDR1 MNHNS and CDR2 SASEGT. This CDR3 contains 14 residues. CDR3: CASSELTRGYGYTF. For the CDR3, the DNA is TGTGCCAGCAGTGAATTAACGCGGGGCTATGGCTACACCTTC.

This clonotype was counted between two and nine times. V usage is TRBV29-1 and J usage is TRBJ1-1, with TRBD1 as a possible D gene (6 bases). V was trimmed by 4 bases and J by 1 base, leaving 13 bases between them. Germline V gene lookup returns CDR1 SQVTM and CDR2 ANQGSEA. CDR3 length: 14 amino acids. The CDR3 region is CSVGGWGQNTEAFF. CDR3 DNA: TGCAGCGTTGGGGGATGGGGACAGAACACTGAAGCTTTCTTT. The variable domain in full, completed from reference TRBV29-1 and TRBJ1-1, reads SAVISQKPSRDICQRGTSLTIQCQVDSQVTMMFWYRQQPGQSLTLIATANQGSEATYESGFVIDKFPISRPNLTFSTLTVSNMSPEDSSIYLCSVGGWGQNTEAFFGQGTRLTVV.

V usage is TRBV27 and J usage is TRBJ2-2; 12 nucleotides match TRBD2. CDR1 is MNHEY, CDR2 SMNVEV, per germline (reference sequence). The CDR3 has 17 residues. Trimming took 7 bases from V and 7 from J; bases not matched to a gene: 13. CDR3 region: CASISWLAGGHFGELFF. DNA for the CDR3: TGTGCCAGCATCTCCTGGCTAGCGGGGGGGCATTTCGGGGAGCTGTTTTTT.

This clonotype was seen only a few times. The V and J genes are TRBV7-2 and TRBJ2-2; no firm D call. Per germline, CDR1 SGHTA and CDR2 FQGNSA. The V end lost 2 bases, the J end lost 7 bases, and 11 bases lay between the germline ends. The CDR3 is 14 residues long. The DNA of the CDR3 is TGTGCCAGCAGCTTACAATTTGACGACGGGGAGCTGTTTTTT. Its protein is CASSLQFDDGELFF.